Sequencing of this T cell receptor (beta chain) was carried out in a study of monozygotic twins with inflammatory bowel disease. Turning to this clonotype: Its target is not known.

General study results and limits: Any single strong signal or clonotype tied to IBD lacked support. Similarity of repertoires did not differ between concordant and discordant twins, possibly from limited power.

This CDR3 region has 14 residues. Germline assignment: CDR1 MNHNS and CDR2 SASEGT. Each UMI harboured a 6-nucleotide sample barcode and was appended via template switching. TCRdb re-called the 5' RACE reads and shows each CDR3 protein once, DNA omitted. This repertoire includes around 380,000 distinct CDR3 sequences. The chain is built from TRBV6-1 and TRBJ1-5; with no DNA, the TCRdb D assignment of TRBD1 cannot be verified. Material: blood. The origin of this receptor is a human donor with ulcerative colitis or Crohn's disease, or a healthy co-twin of an affected twin (not recorded which). The CDR3 region is CASRAGHSNQPQHF.